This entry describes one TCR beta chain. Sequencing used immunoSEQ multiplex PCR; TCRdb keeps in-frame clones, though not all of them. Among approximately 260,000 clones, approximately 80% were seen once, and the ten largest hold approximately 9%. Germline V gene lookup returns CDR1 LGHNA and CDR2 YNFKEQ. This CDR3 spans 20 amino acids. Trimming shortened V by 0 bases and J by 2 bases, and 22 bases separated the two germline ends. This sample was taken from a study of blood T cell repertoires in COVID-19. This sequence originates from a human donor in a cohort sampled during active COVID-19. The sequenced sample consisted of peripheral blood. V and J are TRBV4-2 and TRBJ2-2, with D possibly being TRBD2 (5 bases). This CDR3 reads CASSQETRISRGANTGELFF. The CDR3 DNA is TGTGCCAGCAGCCAAGAAACACGAATATCACGGGGTGCCAACACCGGGGAGCTGTTTTTT.